The following is a T cell receptor beta chain sequence with its context. Its antigen remains unknown. The data were taken from a study of molecular identifiers for immune sequencing clone quantification. Researchers sorted naive CD8 T cells as cells that were CD8+CD4-CCR7+CD45RA+. This CDR3 is 18 amino acids long. Trimming at V came to 3 bases and at J to 1 base, leaving 11 bases not matched to a gene. Looked up from germline, CDR1 is DFQATT and CDR2 is SNEGSKA (reference sequence). In preparing bulk TCR libraries, previously described methods and listed TCR primers were used. TCRdb redid the calling of the PCR reads with MiXCR, one entry per CDR3 protein. The data contain hundreds of thousands of distinct CDR3 sequences, under 25% of them seen just once; the ten biggest clones take up about 0.73%. Study-wide results and limits: Spiked Jurkat TCR RNA from one cell was reportedly detectable among fewer than 1.2 million naive cells.

This chain uses TRBV20-1 with TRBJ2-1; TRBD2 agrees at 11 bases. The sequence was obtained from a human donor in good health. Some libraries in this study had Jurkat cell RNA spiked in. The sample consisted of naive CD8+ T cells from blood, with Jurkat cell RNA spiked in. Subset here: FACS-sorted CD8+CD4-CCR7+CD45RA+ naive T cells. CDR3 DNA: TGCAGTGCTAGGGAAGCACTAGCGGGAGTTGGGTCCTACAATGAGCAGTTCTTC. It translates to CSAREALAGVGSYNEQFF.